This is a list of T cell receptor beta chains from one sample in a study of cytomegalovirus exposure and HLA in healthy donors. The assay was immunoSEQ multiplex PCR, and TCRdb's table has in-frame clones only and misses some. The sample includes 62,000 or so clones, 70% to 90% seen only once; the top ten take roughly 1.5%. The source material was PBMCs. The origin of the receptors is a man aged 18 to 30 in good health and CMV-seronegative. Both conserved end residues are part of each CDR3. A D gene is named only where the DNA matches it firmly. Clone size appears in some rows only: once, few, many, or a class for an expanded clone.

V	D	length	J	size	CDR3	DNA
TRBV10-2	TRBD1	15	TRBJ2-1	NA	CASSPRDRGHDEQFF	TGCGCCAGCTCTCCCCGGGACAGGGGGCACGATGAGCAGTTCTTC
TRBV5-1	TRBD1	13	TRBJ1-1	NA	CASGTGGGTEAFF	TGCGCCAGCGGAACAGGGGGGGGGACTGAAGCTTTCTTT
TRBV5-6	TRBD1	16	TRBJ1-2	NA	CASSSRDRGHLDGYTF	TGTGCCAGCAGCTCCCGGGACAGGGGGCATCTGGATGGCTACACCTTC
TRBV11-3	TRBD2	17	TRBJ2-1	NA	CASSARKTSGTYNEQFF	TGTGCCAGCAGCGCTCGGAAGACTAGCGGGACTTACAATGAGCAGTTCTTC
TRBV11-2	NA	13	TRBJ2-1	NA	CASSPSTVHEQFF	TGTGCCAGCAGCCCCTCAACAGTCCATGAGCAGTTCTTC
TRBV28	NA	17	TRBJ2-1	NA	CASKTGPRGRSYNEQFF	TGTGCCAGCAAGACGGGCCCTCGGGGAAGGTCCTACAATGAGCAGTTCTTC
TRBV28	NA	11	TRBJ1-1	NA	CASSRNTEAFF	TGTGCCAGCAGCAGGAACACTGAAGCTTTCTTT
TRBV2	NA	16	TRBJ2-1	once	CASSFSGVPGRNEQFF	TGTGCCAGCAGTTTCTCGGGGGTGCCTGGAAGGAATGAGCAGTTCTTC
TRBV9	NA	15	TRBJ1-3	NA	CASSVETSSGNTIYF	TGTGCCAGCAGCGTAGAGACTTCCTCTGGAAACACCATATATTTT
TRBV7-9	TRBD1	15	TRBJ1-4	once	CASSLAGQGDEKLFF	TGTGCCAGCAGCTTAGCGGGACAGGGAGATGAAAAACTGTTTTTT
TRBV9	NA	14	TRBJ1-4	NA	CASSSGVSNEKLFF	TGTGCCAGCAGCTCGGGAGTAAGTAATGAAAAACTGTTTTTT
TRBV11-2	NA	14	TRBJ1-1	NA	CASSRPGAGTEAFF	TGTGCCAGCAGTCGGCCAGGGGCAGGAACTGAAGCTTTCTTT
TRBV30	NA	12	TRBJ2-1	NA	CAWSLGGYEQFF	TGTGCCTGGAGTCTAGGAGGGTATGAGCAGTTCTTC
TRBV27	TRBD1	14	TRBJ1-6	NA	CASSFTGGDSPLHF	TGTGCCAGCAGTTTCACAGGGGGGGATTCACCCCTCCACTTT
TRBV5-1	TRBD2	15	TRBJ2-5	NA	CASSREAMGQETQYF	TGCGCCAGCAGCCGGGAGGCGATGGGGCAAGAGACCCAGTACTTC
TRBV6-6	NA	13	TRBJ1-1	NA	CASSSGTNTEAFF	TGTGCCAGCAGTTCCGGGACAAACACTGAAGCTTTCTTT
TRBV2	TRBD1	15	TRBJ1-1	NA	CASSTRTGGNTEAFF	TGTGCCAGCAGCACCCGGACAGGGGGCAACACTGAAGCTTTCTTT
TRBV10-2	TRBD1	15	TRBJ1-1	once	CASSPQGGSDTEAFF	TGCGCCAGCAGTCCACAGGGGGGCTCGGACACTGAAGCTTTCTTT
TRBV7-8	NA	11	TRBJ1-2	NA	CAYQEEGGYTF	TGTGCCTATCAGGAAGAGGGTGGCTACACCTTC
TRBV7-6	TRBD2	17	TRBJ2-1	NA	CASSLGASGGPYNEQFF	TGTGCCAGCAGCTTAGGGGCCAGCGGGGGTCCCTACAATGAGCAGTTCTTC
TRBV30	NA	15	TRBJ1-5	NA	CACSKESYSNQPQHF	TGTGCCTGCTCGAAGGAGAGCTATAGCAATCAGCCCCAGCATTTT
TRBV4-2	NA	12	TRBJ1-6	NA	CASRTNNSPLHF	TGTGCCAGCAGGACAAATAATTCACCCCTCCACTTT
TRBV2	TRBD1	15	TRBJ2-5	NA	CASSELGTDQETQYF	TGTGCCAGCAGCGAACTGGGGACAGACCAAGAGACCCAGTACTTC
TRBV11-2	TRBD2	17	TRBJ2-1	NA	CASSRTSGGFSYNEQFF	TGTGCCAGCAGTCGGACTAGCGGGGGGTTCTCCTACAATGAGCAGTTCTTC
TRBV10-1	TRBD2	14	TRBJ2-5	NA	CASSLAGAQETQYF	TGCGCCAGCAGTCTAGCGGGGGCCCAAGAGACCCAGTACTTC